This T cell receptor beta chain derives from a study of T cell responses to AZD1222 COVID-19 vaccine. Doses given second, at about 4 or about 12 weeks, were pooled. Sequencing used immunoSEQ multiplex PCR; TCRdb keeps in-frame clones, though not all of them. Counted here are over 85,000 clones, roughly 86% occurring once; the ten biggest clones make up 15% to 20%. As concerns this clone: The antigen is undetermined.

Germline CDR1 is SGHRS and CDR2 is YFSETQ. The junction had 2 bases not matched to a gene; V was cut back by 2 bases and J by 1 base. The CDR3 spans 14 residues. The study's findings and limits: CD4 TCRs linked to vaccination spanned spike, dominating at 160-218 and 743-854. Unmutated regions of variants are reportedly targeted by nearly half of spike-specific TCRs.

The source of this sequence is an adult who received the AZD1222 COVID-19 vaccine. The J gene is TRBJ1-1, the V gene TRBV5-1, with 7 bases aligning to TRBD1. The sample consisted of peripheral blood, taken 28 days after the second AZD1222 dose. CDR3 coding DNA: TGCGCCAGCAGCTTCTGGACAGGGAACACTGAAGCTTTCTTT. Its translation is CASSFWTGNTEAFF.